The sequence of this T cell receptor beta chain was determined in a study of T cell changes during pregnancy in multiple sclerosis. Looked up from germline, CDR1 is KGHSH and CDR2 is LQKENI. Germline trimming cut 1 base from V and 5 bases from J; bases unmatched to any gene: 8. The CDR3 runs 17 residues. Assay used: immunoSEQ multiplex PCR; TCRdb lists only in-frame clones, some missing. The table shows 70,000 to 90,000 clones, with approximately 92% occurring only once. Material: peripheral blood, obtained in the first trimester of pregnancy. The sequence was obtained from a female donor with multiple sclerosis, enrolled in a pregnancy study. The J gene is TRBJ2-2, the V gene TRBV18; 9 nucleotides match TRBD1. The CDR3 spells CASSPRHQQGATGELFF. The CDR3 nucleotides are TGTGCCAGCTCACCACGGCATCAACAGGGGGCTACCGGGGAGCTGTTTTTT.